This T cell receptor (beta chain) was captured in a study of metastatic and nonmetastatic thyroid tumors. At the level of the study: Peripheral blood and tumor or nodule samples from malignant and benign thyroid patients were compared.

The study, taken as a whole, reports: TCR beta diversity was reportedly significantly higher in malignant thyroid tumors than benign nodules, in blood and tumor.

Original data processing: A classifier for distant metastasis in papillary thyroid cancer was constructed using CDR3 differences observed across clinicopathological groups. TCRdb re-called clones via MiXCR from the PCR reads. TCRdb's processing, not the authors' own work, is the source of the V and J calls. The sample has about 20,000 clones; roughly 23% are singletons. Patients had received no treatment of any kind before thyroid surgery. This CDR3 region has 14 residues. The germline V gene has CDR1 SGHRS and CDR2 YFSETQ. A word on this clone: The antigen is undetermined. One junction end does not reproduce the germline sequence, and a read error may be involved.

The clonotype originates from a female donor with papillary thyroid cancer or a benign thyroid nodule (not recorded which). Some clones in this sample may be carry-over from other donors' samples. Sequencing was done on a sample of tumor tissue. The J gene is TRBJ1-3, the V gene TRBV5-1; D unresolved. The CDR3 is CVSSLEGSGNTIYF. In nucleotides, the CDR3 is TGCGTCAGCAGCTTGGAGGGATCTGGAAACACCATATATTTT.